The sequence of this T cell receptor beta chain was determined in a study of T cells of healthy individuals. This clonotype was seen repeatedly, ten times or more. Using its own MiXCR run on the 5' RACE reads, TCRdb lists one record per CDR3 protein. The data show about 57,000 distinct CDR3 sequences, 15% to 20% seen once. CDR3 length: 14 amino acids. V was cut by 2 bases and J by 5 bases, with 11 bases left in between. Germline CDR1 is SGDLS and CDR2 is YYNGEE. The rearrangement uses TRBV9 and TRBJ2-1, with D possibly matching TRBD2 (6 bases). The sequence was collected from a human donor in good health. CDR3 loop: CASSVAGRHNEQFF. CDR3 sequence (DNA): TGTGCCAGCAGCGTGGCGGGGAGACACAATGAGCAGTTCTTC.